The 10 T cell receptor beta chains below all came from one sample that was sequenced in a study of T cell clusters in autoimmune cytopenias. One tube held mixed TRB-A and TRB-B primer pools for touch-down PCR. Reprocessing the multiplex PCR reads, TCRdb reports a single entry for every CDR3 protein and omits DNA. The sample data list roughly 15,000 distinct CDR3 sequences. Each sample's input was 250 ng genomic DNA, 40,000 or so genome equivalents. The same data also went into a second study, on T cell repertoires in aging, cancer and after chemotherapy.

The sample taken for sequencing was peripheral blood. These receptors were taken from a human donor in good health.

The rearrangement uses TRBV6-1 and TRBJ2-1. Germline V gene lookup returns CDR1 MNHNS and CDR2 SASEGT. CDR3 length: 14 residues. The CDR3 loop reads CASKRSISYNEQFF.

By frequency, this clonotype is medium-sized (0.01 to 0.1%). The rearrangement joins TRBV5-5 to TRBJ2-7. The germline CDR1 and CDR2 sequences are SGHKS and YYEKEE (reference sequence). The CDR3 sequence is 12 residues long. CDR3 loop: CASSLRTYEQYF.

The V and J genes are TRBV6-5 and TRBJ2-1. The CDR3 extends over 12 amino acids. Germline V CDR1 and CDR2: MNHEY, SVGAGI. The CDR3 spells CASRSGYNEQFF.

Here the CDR3 reads CASSVSVTEAFF. The chain uses TRBV6-1 and TRBJ1-1. Germline V gene sequence: CDR1 MNHNS, CDR2 SASEGT. The CDR3 has 12 amino acids.

This chain links TRBV19 with TRBJ1-5. The germline V gene encodes CDR1 LNHDA and CDR2 SQIVND (reference sequence). This CDR3 spans 12 amino acids. The chain's CDR3 is CASSIDSASQHF.

The chain recombines TRBV6-5 with TRBJ1-6; with no DNA, the TCRdb D assignment of TRBD1 cannot be verified. Germline V gene lookup returns CDR1 MNHEY and CDR2 SVGAGI. The CDR3 is 17 residues long. CDR3 sequence: CASSEQSMDTSYSPLHF.

The rearrangement joins TRBV6-2 or TRBV6-3 to TRBJ2-3; TCRdb lists TRBD2, though no DNA is available to test this call. Germline CDR1 MNHEY, CDR2 SVGEGT. CDR3 length: 15 amino acids. The CDR3 here is CASTLTSGIADTQYF.

The chain couples TRBV10-2 to TRBJ2-7; absent DNA, TCRdb's TRBD1 call cannot be checked. Per the germline V gene, CDR1 is WSHSY and CDR2 is SAAADI. This CDR3 has 13 residues. The CDR3 is CASYSGTEYEQYF.

The J gene is TRBJ2-5, the V gene TRBV12-3 or TRBV12-4; the D call from TCRdb, TRBD2, cannot be confirmed without DNA. The length of the CDR3 is 15 residues. The CDR3 loop reads CASKRREGRGETQYF.

The V call is TRBV11-3, the J call TRBJ1-6; as DNA is missing, the TRBD1 call by TCRdb cannot be tested. This CDR3 contains 17 residues. CDR1 and CDR2 (germline): SGHNT, YENEEA. The CDR3 loop reads CASSFIGTGRINSPLHF.